This T cell receptor beta chain was identified during a study of tumor-infiltrating lymphocytes in primary liver carcinoma. Overall study: Tumors measured roughly 4.2 to 10 cm and were stage T1-T3 N0M0. The number of productive TCRbeta reads per sample ranged from roughly 3.65 to 7.5 million and was similar across tissue types.

Synthesis of TCR beta cDNA was carried out from 450 to 650 ng total RNA with a constant-region primer. Modified slightly, ARM-PCR produced TCR beta libraries over three nested multiplex PCR rounds. Use of TRBV1-TRBV30 forward primers with a C-beta reverse primer characterized the first two PCR rounds, which lasted roughly 11 cycles each. Using its own MiXCR run on the multiplex PCR reads, TCRdb lists one record per CDR3 protein. The sample carries 310,000 or so distinct CDR3 sequences, roughly two thirds recorded once. Study-wide points: The difference in top-250-clone fraction between tumors and blood was significant, favoring tumors (p = 0.039). Because the samples were bulk unsorted, the study did not compare CD4+ and CD8+ repertoires.

Unmatched junction bases numbered 9, after V lost 1 base and J lost 1 base. Germline V gives CDR1 MGHRA, CDR2 YSYEKL. The CDR3 length is 20 residues. RNA was extracted from whole blood without cell sorting, alongside germline DNA. This clonotype appeared many times. Its specificity is unknown. The chain links TRBV4-1 to TRBJ2-4; 14 nucleotides agree with TRBD2. The clonotype comes from a man aged 40-49 years with primary liver carcinoma and hepatitis B virus infection. The sample consisted of peripheral blood. The CDR3 region is CASSQAPGLAGAEAKNIQYF. CDR3 nucleotides: TGCGCCAGCAGCCAAGCCCCGGGACTAGCGGGAGCGGAGGCCAAAAACATTCAGTACTTC.